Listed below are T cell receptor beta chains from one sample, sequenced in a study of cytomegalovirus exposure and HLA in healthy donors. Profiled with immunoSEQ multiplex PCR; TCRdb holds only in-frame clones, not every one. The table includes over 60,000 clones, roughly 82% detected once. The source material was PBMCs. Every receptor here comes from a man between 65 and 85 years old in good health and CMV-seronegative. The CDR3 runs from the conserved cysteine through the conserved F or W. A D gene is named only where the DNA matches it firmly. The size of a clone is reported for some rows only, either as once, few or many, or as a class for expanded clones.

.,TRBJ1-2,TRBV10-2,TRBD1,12,CASSGQGYGYTF,TGCGCCAGCAGTGGACAGGGCTATGGCTACACCTTC
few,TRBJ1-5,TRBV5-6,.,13,CASSLTGGQPQHF,TGTGCCAGCAGCTTGACAGGCGGCCAGCCCCAGCATTTT
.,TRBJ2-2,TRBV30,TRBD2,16,CAWSGGGLADTGELFF,TGTGCCTGGAGCGGGGGGGGACTAGCCGACACCGGGGAGCTGTTTTTT
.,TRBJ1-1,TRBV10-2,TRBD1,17,CASRMNPGTGANTEAFF,TGCGCCAGCAGAATGAACCCAGGGACAGGAGCGAACACTGAAGCTTTCTTT
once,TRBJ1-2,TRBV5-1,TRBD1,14,CASSLAGQGEGYTF,TGCGCCAGCAGCTTGGCTGGACAGGGGGAAGGCTACACCTTC
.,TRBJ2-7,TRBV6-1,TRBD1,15,CASSPHRTGLNEQYF,TGTGCCAGCAGCCCCCACCGGACAGGGCTAAACGAGCAGTACTTC
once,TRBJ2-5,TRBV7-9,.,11,CASTDQETQYF,TGTGCCAGCACGGACCAAGAGACCCAGTACTTC
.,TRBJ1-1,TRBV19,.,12,CASKGVVTEAFF,TGTGCCAGTAAAGGGGTGGTCACTGAAGCTTTCTTT
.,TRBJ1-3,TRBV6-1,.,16,CASSEPPGSSGNTIYF,TGTGCCAGCAGTGAACCCCCGGGGAGCTCTGGAAACACCATATATTTT
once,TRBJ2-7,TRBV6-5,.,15,CASSQKEGASYEQYF,TGTGCCAGCAGTCAAAAGGAGGGGGCCTCCTACGAGCAGTACTTC
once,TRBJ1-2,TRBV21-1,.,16,CASRGHSEVLNYGYTF,TGTGCCAGCAGGGGTCACTCCGAGGTGCTAAACTATGGCTACACCTTC
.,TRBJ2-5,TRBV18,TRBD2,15,CASSLTSGGQETQYF,TGTGCCAGCTCACTGACTAGCGGAGGACAAGAGACCCAGTACTTC
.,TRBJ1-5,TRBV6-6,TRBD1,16,CASSYGDRGTHQPQHF,TGTGCCAGCAGTTACGGGGACAGGGGGACCCATCAGCCCCAGCATTTT
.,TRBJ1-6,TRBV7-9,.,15,CASSLLGTPNSPLHF,TGTGCCAGCAGCTTACTCGGGACTCCAAATTCACCCCTCCACTTT
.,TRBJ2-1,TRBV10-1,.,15,CASSEWSSSFNEQFF,TGCGCCAGCAGTGAGTGGTCTAGCAGTTTCAATGAGCAGTTCTTC
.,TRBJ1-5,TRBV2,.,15,CASTVGSPGNQPQHF,TGTGCCAGCACAGTCGGGTCCCCAGGCAATCAGCCCCAGCATTTT